These 31 T cell receptor beta chains came from one sample sequenced in a study of a mutant IDH1 vaccine in newly diagnosed glioma. Using immunoSEQ multiplex PCR, the repertoire was profiled, and TCRdb retains in-frame clones only, with some absent. The sample has tens of thousands of clones, around 80% seen once. Time point given: week 5, during vaccination. Topical imiquimod was applied with each vaccine dose, which held 300 ug of mutant IDH1 20-mer peptide. Antigens for these TCRs are unknown. The sequences come from PBMCs, collected from a glioma patient whose treatment included an IDH1 peptide vaccine. The receptor source for this set is a man aged 50 to 59 with glioma.

This chain links TRBV10-1 with TRBJ1-1, with D possibly being TRBD1 (6 bases). CDR1 and CDR2 (germline): WNHNN, SYGVQD (reference sequence). V dropped 0 bases and J dropped 3 bases, with 17 bases sitting between them. CDR3 length: 17 residues. CDR3 DNA sequence: TGCGCCAGCAGTGAGTCGGGCAGGGGTCGAACGTACACTGAAGCTTTCTTT. It yields the protein CASSESGRGRTYTEAFF.

The DNA for the CDR3 is TGCGCCAGCAGCAGCCGGGGGGGCGACTACAATGAGCAGTTCTTC. This codes for CASSSRGGDYNEQFF. The chain employs TRBV5-1 and TRBJ2-1, with 8 positions matching TRBD2. Germline V gives CDR1 SGHRS, CDR2 YFSETQ. This CDR3 region has 15 residues. V was clipped by 4 bases and J by 3 bases; unmatched bases: 6.

In DNA, the CDR3 is TGTGCCAGCAGTGACCTAGCGGGGGGCGCGAACACCGGGGAGCTGTTTTTT. Amino acids: CASSDLAGGANTGELFF. The V gene is TRBV6-1, the J gene TRBJ2-2; 11 bases match TRBD2. This CDR3 region has 17 residues. Looked up from germline, CDR1 is MNHNS and CDR2 is SASEGT. V was pared by 3 bases and J by 0 bases, with 3 bases of the junction left unmatched.

This clone was recorded a few times. The rearrangement joins TRBV6-1 to TRBJ1-5, with D tentatively TRBD1 (6 bases). The CDR3 is 14 amino acids. Trimming removed 7 bases at V and 3 bases at J, with 13 bases between. The germline V gene has CDR1 MNHNS and CDR2 SASEGT. The CDR3 DNA is TGTGCCAGCACCGCCACAGGGTTCAATCAGCCCCAGCATTTT. Amino acid sequence: CASTATGFNQPQHF.

This chain links TRBV10-3 with TRBJ2-4; TRBD1 agrees at 10 bases. Germline CDR1 is ENHRY and CDR2 is SYGVKD. This CDR3 is built from 15 residues. Losses at the gene ends were 2 bases for V and 3 bases for J; bases not matched to a gene: 1. The CDR3 bases are TGTGCCATCAGTGAGGGACAGGGGGGCAAAAACATTCAGTACTTC. Protein: CAISEGQGGKNIQYF.

V usage is TRBV10-3 and J usage is TRBJ1-2; TRBD1 aligns across 7 bases. The germline V gene encodes CDR1 ENHRY and CDR2 SYGVKD. J was trimmed by 4 bases and V by 6 bases; bases with no gene match: 11. This CDR3 comprises 15 residues. CDR3 sequence (DNA): TGTGCCATCAGCGTCCAAGGGGGCGCGGGCTATGGCTACACCTTC. Amino acids: CAISVQGGAGYGYTF.

The J gene is TRBJ1-1, the V gene TRBV10-3; D is unclear. The CDR3 is 17 amino acids. V was shortened by 6 bases and J by 2 bases, with 22 bases between the two germline ends. Germline V gene lookup returns CDR1 ENHRY and CDR2 SYGVKD. CDR3 residues: CAISPSESFSKNTEAFF. CDR3 bases: TGTGCCATCAGCCCAAGTGAGAGTTTCTCCAAAAACACTGAAGCTTTCTTT.

The chain uses TRBV19 and TRBJ2-3; the D gene could be TRBD1 or TRBD2 (5 bases each). The germline CDR1 and CDR2 sequences are LNHDA and SQIVND (reference sequence). The CDR3 has 15 residues. V lost 11 bases and J 0 bases, leaving 18 bases between the germline ends. The CDR3 DNA follows: TGTGCCGTTCGACGAGGGACGGCTAGCACAGATACGCAGTATTTT. This translates into CAVRRGTASTDTQYF.

This clone was counted a single time. This chain connects TRBV19 to TRBJ1-1; D is possibly TRBD1 (6 bases). Germline CDR1 LNHDA, CDR2 SQIVND (reference sequence). The CDR3 extends over 15 amino acids. V shed 3 bases and J shed 1 base, with 12 bases lying between them. The CDR3 bases are TGTGCCAGTAGTATTAGTCCAGGGGCGAACACTGAAGCTTTCTTT. It codes for CASSISPGANTEAFF.

This clone was picked up a small number of times. The gene calls are TRBV20-1 and TRBJ2-5, with D hard to call. The germline CDR1 and CDR2 sequences are DFQATT and SNEGSKA (reference sequence). The V gene lost 3 bases and the J gene lost 2 bases, with 4 bases spanning the gap. This CDR3 region has 11 residues. The CDR3: CSARTQETQYF. The DNA for the CDR3 is TGCAGTGCTAGGACACAAGAGACCCAGTACTTC.

This clone was recorded once. This chain connects TRBV11-2 to TRBJ1-2; D unresolved. The CDR3 has 14 residues. V lost 4 bases to trimming and J lost 2 bases, with 11 bases between them. Germline V gene lookup returns CDR1 SGHAT and CDR2 FQNNGV. The CDR3 coding sequence is TGTGCCAGCAGCTACTTGATAGGAAACTATGGCTACACCTTC. Translated, it gives CASSYLIGNYGYTF.

This clone was observed a single time. The rearrangement joins TRBV4-1 to TRBJ2-1, with a possible D match to TRBD2 (5 bases). Germline CDR1 is MGHRA and CDR2 is YSYEKL. The CDR3 has 12 residues. Trimming stripped 4 bases from V and 10 bases from J, with 11 bases between. As DNA, the CDR3 is TGCGCCAGCAGCCCTCTAGCAGGAGAGCAGTTCTTC. It translates to CASSPLAGEQFF.

The rearrangement uses TRBV19 and TRBJ1-1; D gene ambiguous. Trimming stripped 6 bases from V and 5 bases from J, with 10 bases between. Germline assignment: CDR1 LNHDA and CDR2 SQIVND (reference sequence). This CDR3 comprises 12 residues. The CDR3 protein is CASRKGGTEAFF. The CDR3 DNA sequence: TGTGCCAGTAGAAAAGGAGGAACTGAAGCTTTCTTT.

The chain has TRBV13 and TRBJ2-1; unclear D gene. The CDR3 contains 15 residues. Trimming left V 1 base short and J 9 bases short, with 16 bases between. CDR1 is PRHDT, CDR2 FYEKMQ, per germline (reference sequence). Written as DNA, the CDR3 is TGTGCCAGCAGCTTAGATGGGGAAGCCGTGTCTGAGCAGTTCTTC. Its translation: CASSLDGEAVSEQFF.

The V call is TRBV7-2, the J call TRBJ1-3; a possible D gene is TRBD1 (5 bases). CDR1 and CDR2 from the germline V gene are SGHTA and FQGNSA. The CDR3 totals 15 residues. The V end was cut by 6 bases, the J end by 0 bases, with 12 bases between. The CDR3 protein is CASRPTGGSGNTIYF. CDR3 coding DNA: TGTGCCAGCAGACCTACAGGAGGCTCTGGAAACACCATATATTTT.

The chain has TRBV5-1 and TRBJ2-5; D is tentatively TRBD1 or TRBD2 (5 bases each). The CDR3 runs to 13 residues. Trimming stripped 3 bases from V and 5 bases from J, with 11 bases between. The germline gives CDR1 SGHRS, CDR2 YFSETQ. CDR3: CASSSEWGETQYF. The CDR3 nucleotides read TGCGCCAGCAGCTCGGAATGGGGGGAGACCCAGTACTTC.

The gene calls are TRBV20-1 and TRBJ2-7; D gene ambiguous. V shed 6 bases and J shed 6 bases, with 12 bases lying between them. Germline values: CDR1 DFQATT, CDR2 SNEGSKA (reference sequence). This CDR3 spans 11 amino acids. The CDR3 protein is CSAEDTPEQYF. In DNA form, the CDR3 reads TGCAGTGCGGAAGACACACCCGAGCAGTACTTC.

This chain uses TRBV29-1 with TRBJ1-1; maybe TRBD1 (6 bases). The germline V gene has CDR1 SQVTM and CDR2 ANQGSEA. Trimming shortened V by 4 bases and J by 2 bases, and 20 bases separated the two germline ends. The CDR3 runs to 16 residues. The CDR3 sequence: CSVAQTRGGRNTEAFF. CDR3 sequence (DNA): TGCAGCGTTGCTCAAACCAGGGGAGGAAGAAACACTGAAGCTTTCTTT.

The V gene is TRBV30, the J gene TRBJ2-7; TRBD2 might be the D (5 bases). CDR3 length: 14 amino acids. The germline V gene has CDR1 GTSNPN and CDR2 SVGIG (reference sequence). Trimming pared 3 bases from V and 2 bases from J, leaving 14 bases between. CDR3 nucleotides: TGTGCCTGGAGGACCCGGGATAGGGCCTACGAGCAGTACTTC. It codes for CAWRTRDRAYEQYF.

The chain recombines TRBV2 with TRBJ2-3; D is possibly TRBD2 (6 bases). Looked up from germline, CDR1 is SNHLY and CDR2 is FYNNEI. Trimming cost V 6 bases and J 6 bases, with 22 bases left between them. The CDR3 is made up of 16 amino acids. The CDR3 DNA reads TGTGCCAGCAGGAGGAAAACGAGAAGGGACTGGGATACGCAGTATTTT. Translating gives CASRRKTRRDWDTQYF.

The CDR3 is CASSIGQKNEKLFF. The CDR3 nucleotides read TGTGCCAGTAGTATAGGACAGAAAAATGAAAAACTGTTTTTT. The V call is TRBV19, the J call TRBJ1-4, with D perhaps TRBD1 (5 bases). The V gene's germline CDR1 is LNHDA and CDR2 SQIVND (reference sequence). This CDR3 contains 14 residues. The V and J ends lost 1 base and 5 bases respectively, with 8 bases between them.

The J gene is TRBJ2-7, the V gene TRBV25-1, with 8 positions matching TRBD1. Germline loops: CDR1 MGHDK, CDR2 SYGVNS. Trimming at V came to 7 bases and at J to 2 bases, leaving 7 bases not matched to a gene. The CDR3 is made up of 14 amino acids. The CDR3 nucleotides are TGTGCCAGCACCAGGGGGCGAAACACCTACGAGCAGTACTTC. Translated, it gives CASTRGRNTYEQYF.

The chain has TRBV9 and TRBJ2-3; 8 positions match TRBD2. The V gene's germline CDR1 is SGDLS and CDR2 YYNGEE. The CDR3 is 16 residues long. V lost 4 bases and J lost 1; bases outside the gene matches: 8. CDR3 protein: CASSRKAGGGTDTQYF. DNA for the CDR3: TGTGCCAGCAGCCGCAAGGCGGGGGGAGGCACAGATACGCAGTATTTT.

The CDR3 DNA follows: TGTGCCAGCAGCTTGGCGGGAGAGACCCAGTACTTC. This encodes CASSLAGETQYF. The chain uses TRBV5-6 and TRBJ2-5; no definite D call. V was trimmed by 0 bases and J by 4 bases, leaving 4 bases between them. Germline V gene data show CDR1 as SGHDT and CDR2 as YYEEEE. The CDR3 has 12 amino acids. Together with reference TRBV5-6 and TRBJ2-5, the CDR3 gives the full variable domain: DAGVTQSPTHLIKTRGQQVTLRCSPKSGHDTVSWYQQALGQGPQFIFQYYEEEERQRGNFPDRFSGHQFPNYSSELNVNALLLGDSALYLCASSLAGETQYFGPGTRLLVL.

V and J are TRBV5-4 and TRBJ1-4, with 11 bases lining up with TRBD1. Germline V gene sequence: CDR1 SGHNT, CDR2 YYREEE (reference sequence). J gave up 3 bases and V 4 bases, and 8 bases lay outside the gene matches. The CDR3 sequence is 17 residues long. The CDR3 nucleotides are TGTGCCAGCAGCAATCGGGACAGGGGGGAGGCTAATGAAAAACTGTTTTTT. Its translation: CASSNRDRGEANEKLFF.

The chain carries TRBV5-6 and TRBJ2-3, with a tentative D call TRBD1 (5 bases). V lost 4 bases, J lost 1 base, and 19 bases lay in between. CDR1 SGHDT and CDR2 YYEEEE come from the germline V gene. The CDR3 has 17 residues. The CDR3 nucleotides are TGTGCCAGCAGCCCCATAAGGCAGGGTTTTCGCACAGATACGCAGTATTTT. Protein product: CASSPIRQGFRTDTQYF.

The J gene is TRBJ1-1, the V gene TRBV2; TRBD1 is a possible D gene (5 bases). V was cut by 3 bases and J by 0 bases, with 11 bases left in between. CDR1 SNHLY and CDR2 FYNNEI come from the germline V gene. The CDR3 is 15 residues long. The CDR3 spells CASSDQGLLNTEAFF. The CDR3 DNA follows: TGTGCCAGCAGTGACCAGGGACTGTTGAACACTGAAGCTTTCTTT.

This rearrangement joins TRBV9 to TRBJ2-3; D gene unclear. The CDR3 extends over 13 amino acids. Germline-derived CDR1 and CDR2 are SGDLS and YYNGEE. V was trimmed by 0 bases and J by 6 bases, leaving 8 bases between them. For the CDR3, the DNA is TGTGCCAGCAGCGTAGGCCCACTGGATACGCAGTATTTT. Translation: CASSVGPLDTQYF.

Only one count was recorded for this clone. The gene calls are TRBV20-1 and TRBJ1-1; D gene unclear. The germline gives CDR1 DFQATT, CDR2 SNEGSKA (reference sequence). The CDR3 spans 11 residues. V was pared by 3 bases and J by 7 bases, with 9 bases between. The CDR3 loop reads CSASGHSEAFF. DNA for the CDR3: TGCAGTGCTAGCGGGCATAGTGAAGCTTTCTTT.

The J gene is TRBJ2-7, the V gene TRBV7-6; 9 bases map to TRBD1. In germline, CDR1 is SGHVS, CDR2 FNYEAQ. The CDR3 loop spans 13 amino acids. Unmatched junction bases numbered 7, after V lost 6 bases and J lost 7 bases. The CDR3 sequence: CASSSDRGGEQYF. In DNA, the CDR3 is TGTGCCAGCAGTTCGGACAGGGGTGGAGAGCAGTACTTC.

The chain uses TRBV7-2 and TRBJ1-2, with D tentatively TRBD1 (6 bases). Germline loops: CDR1 SGHTA, CDR2 FQGNSA. The CDR3 consists of 14 residues. The germline V and J ends were trimmed by 5 bases and 5 bases, with 15 bases remaining between them. CDR3 in amino acids: CASSLPGARYGYTF. The DNA for the CDR3 is TGTGCCAGCAGCCTCCCGGGGGCGCGGTATGGCTACACCTTC.